A selection of T cell receptor beta chains follows, all from one sample in a study of blood T cell repertoires in COVID-19. Profiled with immunoSEQ multiplex PCR; TCRdb holds only in-frame clones, not every one. The sample comprises roughly 170,000 clones, about 85% of which are singletons, and roughly 5% rests with the top ten. Material for sequencing was PBMCs or T cells enriched from blood (not recorded which). The receptors were sampled from a woman aged 40 to 49 with acute COVID-19. The CDR3 runs from the conserved cysteine through the conserved F or W. Each record gives: D gene, clone size, CDR3 length, V gene, J gene, CDR3 DNA, CDR3 protein. D genes are given only for firm matches. Some rows have no size entry. The others give once, few or many, or a class for an expanded clone.

TRBD2	NA	16	TRBV20-1	TRBJ2-1	TGCAGTGCTAGTTCGGCTAGCGGGAGTAGTAGAAATGAGCAGTTCTTC	CSASSASGSSRNEQFF
TRBD1	NA	19	TRBV5-1	TRBJ1-1	TGCGCCAGCAGCCATTTACAGGGGGCGGGAGCCCGAATTGCTACTGAAGCTTTCTTT	CASSHLQGAGARIATEAFF
NA	NA	11	TRBV15	TRBJ2-5	TGTGCCACCAGGGGGAGGGAGACCCAGTACTTC	CATRGRETQYF
TRBD1	NA	15	TRBV13	TRBJ1-2	TGTGCCAGCAGAGCCGACAGGGTAGGAAGCTATGGCTACACCTTC	CASRADRVGSYGYTF
TRBD1	NA	16	TRBV25-1	TRBJ2-1	TGTGCCAGCAGTGAATGGGGGACAGGGGCCGACAATGAGCAGTTCTTC	CASSEWGTGADNEQFF
NA	NA	13	TRBV18	TRBJ1-1	TGTGCCAGCTCACTGGTACAGAACACTGAAGCTTTCTTT	CASSLVQNTEAFF
TRBD1	NA	15	TRBV7-6	TRBJ2-3	TGTGCCAGCAGCTTTCCCGGCAGGGGGAGTGATACGCAGTATTTT	CASSFPGRGSDTQYF
TRBD2	NA	17	TRBV11-2	TRBJ2-3	TGTGCCAGCAGCTTCCCCCGGCTTCTAGCGGGAGCAGATACGCAGTATTTT	CASSFPRLLAGADTQYF
NA	NA	16	TRBV29-1	TRBJ2-2	TGCAGCGTTGAAGATCGGGGAGGAATCAACACCGGGGAGCTGTTTTTT	CSVEDRGGINTGELFF
TRBD2	few	15	TRBV28	TRBJ2-2	TGTGCCAGCTCCCAGCGACTAGCGAGGGGCGGGGAGCTGTTTTTT	CASSQRLARGGELFF
TRBD2	NA	15	TRBV30	TRBJ2-1	TGTGCCTGGAGTGGCGGACTAGCAGTTTATAATGAGCAGTTCTTC	CAWSGGLAVYNEQFF
NA	NA	14	TRBV10-2	TRBJ1-1	TGCGCCAGCAGTGAAGTCAGGGGCCGCACTGAAGCTTTCTTT	CASSEVRGRTEAFF
TRBD2	NA	17	TRBV3-1/TRBV3-2	TRBJ2-3	TGTGCCAGCAGCCATGTAAGCGGGAGGACTAGCACAGATACGCAGTATTTT	CASSHVSGRTSTDTQYF
NA	NA	14	TRBV7-9	TRBJ2-7	TGTGCCAGCAGCTTAGATACTGCCCACTACGAGCAGTACTTC	CASSLDTAHYEQYF
TRBD1	NA	14	TRBV11-2	TRBJ2-7	TGTGCCAGCAGCTTGGGACAGGGTGAATACGAGCAGTACTTC	CASSLGQGEYEQYF
TRBD2	NA	19	TRBV4-2	TRBJ2-1	TGTGCCAGCAGCCCCACGGCTAGCGGGAGGGCCCATGGGGAAAATGAGCAGTTCTTC	CASSPTASGRAHGENEQFF
NA	NA	15	TRBV27	TRBJ2-3	TGTGCCAGCAGTTTTAGGGCAGGGGGCACAGATACGCAGTATTTT	CASSFRAGGTDTQYF
NA	few	12	TRBV2	TRBJ2-7	TGTGCCAGCAGTACCACATCCTACGAGCAGTACTTC	CASSTTSYEQYF
NA	NA	15	TRBV29-1	TRBJ2-7	TGCAGCGTTGAATCTCCTTCGGGGAAATTCTACGAGCAGTACTTC	CSVESPSGKFYEQYF
TRBD2	NA	13	TRBV12-3/TRBV12-4	TRBJ2-5	TGTGCCAGCCATCGGGGGGGGAAAGAGACCCAGTACTTC	CASHRGGKETQYF
TRBD2	NA	19	TRBV4-1	TRBJ2-1	TGCGCCAGCAGCCAAGAAGGGGCGGGAGCCCCCCTTTCGCACAATGAGCAGTTCTTC	CASSQEGAGAPLSHNEQFF
TRBD1	NA	17	TRBV7-9	TRBJ1-5	TGTGCCAGCAGCCAGGGACAGGGCGGATGGAGCAATCAGCCCCAGCATTTT	CASSQGQGGWSNQPQHF
NA	NA	14	TRBV5-1	TRBJ1-3	TGCGCCAGCAGCTTGGACTCCTTCGGAAACACCATATATTTT	CASSLDSFGNTIYF
NA	once	15	TRBV19	TRBJ1-1	TGTGCCAGTAGTAAACCGGGAGACATGAACACTGAAGCTTTCTTT	CASSKPGDMNTEAFF
NA	NA	12	TRBV30	TRBJ1-6	TGTGCCTGGAGTGAAGTGGGCTCACCCCTCCACTTT	CAWSEVGSPLHF
NA	few	14	TRBV7-5	TRBJ1-5	TGTGCCAGAAGCTTATTAGCAGAAAATCAGCCCCAGCATTTT	CARSLLAENQPQHF
TRBD1	NA	13	TRBV29-1	TRBJ1-2	TGCAGCGTTGAAGTAGGACAGGGGTTTGGCTACACCTTC	CSVEVGQGFGYTF
NA	NA	13	TRBV7-3	TRBJ2-1	TGTGCCAGCGGGAGGGGGAGCTACAATGAGCAGTTCTTC	CASGRGSYNEQFF
TRBD2	NA	14	TRBV27	TRBJ2-7	TGTGCCAGCAGAACCGGGACTAGCGGGAGGGAGCAGTACTTC	CASRTGTSGREQYF
NA	NA	16	TRBV5-3	TRBJ1-5	TGTGCCAGAAGACCCTACGGCGGCGCTCACAATCAGCCCCAGCATTTT	CARRPYGGAHNQPQHF
TRBD1	NA	13	TRBV7-2	TRBJ1-5	TGTGCCAGCACAACAGGGGGGAATCAGCCCCAGCATTTT	CASTTGGNQPQHF
TRBD2	NA	17	TRBV4-2	TRBJ2-3	TGTGCCAGCAGCCCCGAAGGGCAGCGGGAGGGCGGGGATACGCAGTATTTT	CASSPEGQREGGDTQYF
TRBD1	NA	11	TRBV29-1	TRBJ2-7	TGCAGCGCAGCAGGGGGCTACGAGCAGTACTTC	CSAAGGYEQYF
NA	NA	13	TRBV2	TRBJ1-1	TGTGCCAGCAGACAGGGCTGGCCTACTGAAGCTTTCTTT	CASRQGWPTEAFF
NA	NA	13	TRBV7-9	TRBJ1-5	TGTGCCAGCAGCTTTGGAGGAGATCAGCCCCAGCATTTT	CASSFGGDQPQHF
TRBD2	NA	15	TRBV7-6	TRBJ2-1	TGTGCCAGCAGCTTAAGGCTAGCGGGAGTCGGTGAGCAGTTCTTC	CASSLRLAGVGEQFF
TRBD1	few	15	TRBV6-5	TRBJ2-2	TGTGCCAGCAGTTCCCCGACAGGGGGAACCGGGGAGCTGTTTTTT	CASSSPTGGTGELFF
TRBD2	NA	17	TRBV25-1	TRBJ2-1	TGTGCCAGCAGTCCGCCGGGCGGGAGGCCTTCCTACAATGAGCAGTTCTTC	CASSPPGGRPSYNEQFF
TRBD1	NA	14	TRBV2	TRBJ1-1	TGTGCCAGCAGTGAAGACAGGGGGCTCACTGAAGCTTTCTTT	CASSEDRGLTEAFF
NA	once	13	TRBV12-3/TRBV12-4	TRBJ2-1	TGTGCCAGCATGGGAGTATCCTACAATGAGCAGTTCTTC	CASMGVSYNEQFF
TRBD1	NA	13	TRBV19	TRBJ1-5	TGTGCCTCTACCGGGACAGGGGTTCAGCCCCAGCATTTT	CASTGTGVQPQHF
TRBD2	few	18	TRBV7-8	TRBJ2-7	TGTGCCAGCAGCTTAGTCGGCTGGACTAGCGGTAGCTCCTACGAGCAGTACTTC	CASSLVGWTSGSSYEQYF
NA	NA	13	TRBV7-2	TRBJ1-1	TGTGCCAGCACCTTTGGGGGCGCGGTTGAAGCTTTCTTT	CASTFGGAVEAFF
TRBD1	NA	15	TRBV28	TRBJ2-1	TGTGCCAGCAGTCGTCCCGGGACAGGGTCCGATGAGCAGTTCTTC	CASSRPGTGSDEQFF